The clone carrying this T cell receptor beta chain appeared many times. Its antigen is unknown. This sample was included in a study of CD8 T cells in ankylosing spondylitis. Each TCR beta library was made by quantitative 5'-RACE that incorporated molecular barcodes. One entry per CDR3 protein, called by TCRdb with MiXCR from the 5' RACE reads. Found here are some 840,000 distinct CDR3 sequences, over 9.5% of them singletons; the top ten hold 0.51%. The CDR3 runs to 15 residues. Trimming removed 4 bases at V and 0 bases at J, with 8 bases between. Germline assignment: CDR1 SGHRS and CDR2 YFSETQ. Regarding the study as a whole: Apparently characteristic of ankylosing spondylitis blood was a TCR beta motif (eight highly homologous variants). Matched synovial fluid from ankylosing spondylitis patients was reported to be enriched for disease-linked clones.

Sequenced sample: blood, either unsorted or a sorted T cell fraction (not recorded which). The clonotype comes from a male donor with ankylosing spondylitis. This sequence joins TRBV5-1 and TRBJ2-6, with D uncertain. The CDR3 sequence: CASSPMSSGANVLTF. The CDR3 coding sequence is TGCGCCAGCAGCCCTATGAGCTCTGGGGCCAACGTCCTGACTTTC.